This T cell receptor beta chain was observed in a study of blood T cells in healthy people across ages. General observations from the study: Among T cells, TCR beta diversity per million cells dropped roughly linearly as age rose.

Primers used in a second PCR of about 6 to 11 cycles were a sample-barcoded 5' primer and a J-beta primer mix. TCRdb re-derived calls from the 5' RACE reads in MiXCR, one entry per CDR3 protein. The sample shows over 1,500,000 distinct CDR3 sequences, approximately 50% of them seen only once. With respect to this clonotype: Its antigen is still unknown.

The source material was blood. This clonotype was obtained from a woman in her thirties or forties in good health.

The CDR3 nucleotides are TGTGCCAGCAGCCTAATGACAGGGGGACAAGAGGCCCAGTACTTC. It translates to CASSLMTGGQEAQYF. V usage is TRBV7-2 and J usage is TRBJ2-7; the match to TRBD1 covers 9 bases. The CDR3 contains 15 residues. J lost 10 bases, V lost 5 bases, and 15 bases had no gene match. Germline CDR1 SGHTA, CDR2 FQGNSA.